The present T cell receptor beta chain was sequenced within a study of response to subunit inactivated influenza vaccine. Via MiXCR, TCRdb re-called the RT-PCR reads, giving one row per CDR3 protein. The top ten clones hold roughly 36% of a sample with around 170,000 distinct CDR3 sequences, roughly a tenth of them seen once. This CDR3 contains 17 residues. The germline gives CDR1 LNHDA, CDR2 SQIVND (reference sequence). V lost 1 base, J lost 1 base, and 16 bases lay in between. Findings and caveats of the study: The authors put forward the suggestion that each seasonal influenza vaccination may bring in only a limited number of new T cells.

This clonotype was recorded a few times. Its target is unknown. The clonotype originates from a man in his fifties or sixties who received an inactivated influenza vaccine. This rearrangement joins TRBV19 to TRBJ1-1, with D hard to call. Sequenced here: CD8+ T cells sorted from PBMCs, sampled 23 months after vaccination. The CDR3 nucleotides are TGTGCCAGTAGTATAGGCGGACCTCTCGCTAAGAACACTGAAGCTTTCTTT. It encodes CASSIGGPLAKNTEAFF.